This record looks at one T cell receptor (beta chain) sequence and its context. The antigen is unknown. Sequencing targeted expressed TCRB transcripts, as all isolated RNA had been reverse transcribed. TCRdb's table, derived via immunoSEQ multiplex PCR, lists solely in-frame clones and lacks some. This sample carries 250,000 to 350,000 clones, roughly an eighth of them seen once, and the ten largest clones take 0.015% to 0.02%. Trimming stripped 4 bases from V and 0 bases from J, with 7 bases between. In germline, CDR1 is MGHDK, CDR2 SYGVNS. CDR3 length: 13 amino acids. The sample comes from a study of beta chain features in type 1 diabetes. Study details: Across every sample, over 100 million sorted cells were examined in total. Notes on the study in general: All four CD4+ subsets from Type 1 diabetes patients carried moderately but significantly shorter TCRB CDR3s.

The sequence was collected from a man aged 25-45 years with type 1 diabetes. The chain is built from TRBV25-1 and TRBJ2-7; a weak D match, TRBD2 (6 bases). The sequencing sample was made of naive CD4+ T cells from blood. The DNA of the CDR3 is TGTGCCAGCAGTGTCGGGGGCTCCTACGAGCAGTACTTC. It translates to CASSVGGSYEQYF.